The 27 T cell receptor beta chains reported below all come from one sample, sequenced in a study of blood T cell repertoires in COVID-19 (dated by TCRdb to the early 2020s). Preparation of the library involved the immunoSEQ multiplex PCR assay. Drawn from immuneACCESS, this table holds only the in-frame rearrangements with V and J called that TCRdb kept. Clones are partly lost; checked studies trace under half to an unresolved V gene and leave the rest unexplained. Recorded for this sample are roughly 75,000 clones; about 86% of them occurred a single time. The top ten clonotypes cover approximately 19% of the sample. The sequenced sample was peripheral blood. All receptors come from a man older than 75 in a cohort sampled during active COVID-19.

This clone was seen only a few times. The V and J genes are TRBV11-2 and TRBJ1-1; D may be TRBD1 (6 bases). The germline V and J ends were trimmed by 1 base and 3 bases, with 9 bases remaining between them. Germline V gene sequence: CDR1 SGHAT, CDR2 FQNNGV. This CDR3 has 14 amino acids. In DNA, the CDR3 is TGTGCCAGCAGCTTAGCAGGGGCCGACACTGAAGCTTTCTTT. Its translation: CASSLAGADTEAFF.

The rearrangement joins TRBV7-9 to TRBJ2-3; TRBD2 matches 10 bases. The germline V gene has CDR1 SEHNR and CDR2 FQNEAQ (reference sequence). The ends lost 5 bases at V and 4 bases at J; junction bases unmatched: 9. The CDR3 length is 16 residues. This chain's CDR3 is CASSTGAGGPSDTQYF. In DNA, the CDR3 is TGTGCCAGCAGCACCGGAGCGGGGGGGCCATCAGATACGCAGTATTTT.

The gene calls are TRBV24-1 and TRBJ2-3, with D possibly TRBD2 on 6 matching bases. Trimming pared 6 bases from V and 6 bases from J, leaving 15 bases between. The CDR3 extends over 14 amino acids. Germline V CDR1 and CDR2: KGHDR, SFDVKD. The CDR3 DNA sequence: TGTGCCACCAGTTCAAACTTAGGGAGGGATACGCAGTATTTT. This encodes CATSSNLGRDTQYF.

V usage is TRBV19 and J usage is TRBJ1-4; TRBD1 might be the D (5 bases). This CDR3 contains 14 residues. V shed 5 bases and J shed 2 bases, with 9 bases lying between them. CDR1 and CDR2 from the germline V gene are LNHDA and SQIVND (reference sequence). The CDR3 DNA reads TGTGCCAGTAGTCGAAAGGGGACTAATGAAAAACTGTTTTTT. Encoded protein: CASSRKGTNEKLFF.

The rearrangement joins TRBV24-1 to TRBJ2-3; D is possibly TRBD1 (5 bases). This CDR3 is 15 amino acids long. V lost 3 bases and J lost 2, with 11 bases in between. In germline, CDR1 is KGHDR, CDR2 SFDVKD. In nucleotides, the CDR3 is TGTGCCACCAGTGATGCTGGGGCGCCCACAGATACGCAGTATTTT. Its translation is CATSDAGAPTDTQYF.

This rearrangement joins TRBV5-1 to TRBJ2-7; 7 nucleotides agree with TRBD1. With V trimmed by 0 bases and J by 3 bases, 6 bases remained unmatched. Per germline, CDR1 SGHRS and CDR2 YFSETQ. CDR3 size: 15 residues. The CDR3 is CASSLDPGQSYEQYV. DNA of the CDR3: TGCGCCAGCAGCTTGGACCCGGGACAGAGCTACGAGCAGTACGTC.

The J gene is TRBJ2-2, the V gene TRBV19, with TRBD2 matching over 7 bases. J lost 1 base, V lost 4 bases, and 3 bases had no gene match. This CDR3 comprises 15 residues. CDR1 is LNHDA, CDR2 SQIVND, per germline (reference sequence). For the CDR3, the DNA is TGTGCCAGTAGTAACTTAGCGGGGAACACCGGGGAGCTGTTTTTT. Translated, it gives CASSNLAGNTGELFF.

The chain links TRBV14 to TRBJ2-7; 10 bases are shared with TRBD2. This CDR3 spans 14 amino acids. The germline gives CDR1 SGHDN, CDR2 FVKESK. V lost 5 bases to trimming and J lost 3 bases; unmatched junction nucleotides: 4. The CDR3 here is CASSSAGGYYEQYF. The CDR3 region has the DNA TGTGCCAGCAGCTCAGCGGGGGGGTACTACGAGCAGTACTTC.

This chain connects TRBV2 to TRBJ2-3; TRBD2 aligns across 7 bases. The CDR3 is 13 residues long. V shed 11 bases, J shed 4 bases, and the junction held 9 bases outside the gene matches. From germline, CDR1 is SNHLY and CDR2 FYNNEI. The CDR3 nucleotides read TGTGCCGGCGCTAGCGGTAGGTCAGATACGCAGTATTTT. It translates to CAGASGRSDTQYF.

The genes are TRBV6-1 and TRBJ2-7; TRBD2 matches 7 bases. V shed 2 bases and J 3 bases; nucleotides not matched to a gene: 10. Germline CDR1 and CDR2: MNHNS and SASEGT. This CDR3 spans 16 amino acids. The CDR3 loop reads CASSEMPDAGDYEQYV. CDR3 DNA sequence: TGTGCCAGCAGTGAAATGCCCGACGCGGGGGACTACGAGCAGTACGTC.

The chain is built from TRBV12-5 and TRBJ2-5; weak D call: TRBD1 (5 bases). The CDR3 sequence is 13 residues long. Germline CDR1 and CDR2: LGHNT and FRNRAP. The V end was cut by 5 bases, the J end by 0 bases, with 7 bases between. CDR3: CASGQGYQETQYF. The CDR3 coding sequence is TGTGCTAGTGGTCAGGGATACCAAGAGACCCAGTACTTC.

J is TRBJ1-4 and V is TRBV15; 9 bases map to TRBD1. V gave up 0 bases and J gave up 7 bases; unmatched junction bases: 6. Germline CDR1 and CDR2: LNHNV and YYDKDF (reference sequence). The CDR3 runs 16 residues. The CDR3 nucleotides read TGTGCCACCAGCAGAGATTATTGGACAGGGGTTGAAAAACTGTTTTTT. It specifies CATSRDYWTGVEKLFF.

The V and J genes are TRBV7-2 and TRBJ1-1, with D tentatively TRBD1 (6 bases). Germline V gene lookup returns CDR1 SGHTA and CDR2 FQGNSA. Deletions cut 1 base from V and 5 bases from J, with 14 bases between. This CDR3 is 15 amino acids long. CDR3 in amino acids: CASSLGLGAGTEAFF. The CDR3 bases are TGTGCCAGCAGCTTAGGACTGGGGGCCGGAACTGAAGCTTTCTTT. The complete variable domain, with remaining parts taken from reference TRBV7-2 and TRBJ1-1, reads GAGVSQSPSNKVTEKGKDVELRCDPISGHTALYWYRQSLGQGLEFLIYFQGNSAPDKSGLPSDRFSAERTGGSVSTLTIQRTQQEDSAVYLCASSLGLGAGTEAFFGQGTRLTVV.

The V gene is TRBV3-1 (or the pseudogene TRBV3-2), the J gene TRBJ2-7, with 8 bases aligning to TRBD1. This CDR3 comprises 13 residues. V lost 6 bases to trimming and J lost 2 bases; unmatched junction nucleotides: 3. Germline CDR1 is LGHDT and CDR2 is YNNKEL (reference sequence). CDR3 amino acids: CASSDRGPYEQYF. Here the CDR3 DNA reads TGTGCCAGCAGTGACAGGGGCCCCTACGAGCAGTACTTC.

The V gene is TRBV19, the J gene TRBJ1-1; 7 positions agree with TRBD1. V was pared by 0 bases and J by 4 bases, with 8 bases of the junction left unmatched. Per the germline V gene, CDR1 is LNHDA and CDR2 is SQIVND (reference sequence). The CDR3 runs to 16 residues. CDR3 in amino acids: CASSIDQGGLGTEAFF. CDR3 DNA sequence: TGTGCCAGTAGTATAGATCAAGGGGGCCTGGGCACTGAAGCTTTCTTT.

The chain employs TRBV5-1 and TRBJ2-5; 8 bases are shared with TRBD2. The CDR3 runs to 16 residues. Unmatched junction bases numbered 10, after V lost 4 bases and J lost 2 bases. The germline gives CDR1 SGHRS, CDR2 YFSETQ. The CDR3 DNA sequence: TGCGCCAGCAGCCGTAAAGGCGGACTAGCTCAAGAGACCCAGTACTTC. This translates into CASSRKGGLAQETQYF.

The chain links TRBV19 to TRBJ1-1; D gene unclear. CDR1 and CDR2 from the germline V gene are LNHDA and SQIVND (reference sequence). CDR3 size: 13 residues. The V end lost 5 bases, the J end lost 8 bases, and 15 bases lay between the germline ends. CDR3 in DNA: TGTGCCAGTAGTCCCCCCAAATTTAGCGAAGCTTTCTTT. Amino acids: CASSPPKFSEAFF.

This chain connects TRBV27 to TRBJ1-4; 7 bases align to TRBD1. This CDR3 contains 14 residues. J lost 7 bases, V lost 4 bases, and 6 bases had no gene match. The germline V gene encodes CDR1 MNHEY and CDR2 SMNVEV (reference sequence). CDR3 amino acids: CASSSDREREKLFF. DNA for the CDR3: TGTGCCAGCAGTTCCGACAGGGAACGTGAAAAACTGTTTTTT. The full variable domain, completed using reference TRBV27 and TRBJ1-4, is EAQVTQNPRYLITVTGKKLTVTCSQNMNHEYMSWYRQDPGLGLRQIYYSMNVEVTDKGDVPEGYKVSRKEKRNFPLILESPSPNQTSLYFCASSSDREREKLFFGSGTQLSVL.

J is TRBJ2-7 and V is TRBV21-1; TRBD1, the table's D call, was not compared with the DNA. TRBV21-1 is a pseudogene. The CDR3 covers 16 residues. The CDR3 DNA reads TGTGCCAGCAGCAAAGAAGGGGCAGGAAGAAGCTACGAGCAGTACGTC. The encoded protein is CASSKEGAGRSYEQYV.

This chain connects TRBV4-2 to TRBJ2-1, with 16 bases aligning to TRBD2. This CDR3 is 19 amino acids long. V lost 4 bases to trimming and J lost 2 bases; unmatched junction nucleotides: 8. Looked up from germline, CDR1 is LGHNA and CDR2 is YNFKEQ. The CDR3 DNA reads TGTGCCAGCAGCCGCGGAATCGGGACTAGCGGGGGGGCCTACAATGAGCAGTTCTTC. Translating gives CASSRGIGTSGGAYNEQFF.

The V and J genes are TRBV3-1 (or the pseudogene TRBV3-2) and TRBJ1-6; unclear D gene. The ends were cut back, 8 bases at V and 7 bases at J, with 9 bases in the middle. This CDR3 region has 12 residues. Germline V CDR1 and CDR2: LGHDT, YNNKEL (reference sequence). DNA of the CDR3: TGTGCCAGCTCGAGGGTCAATTCACCCCTCCACTTT. Protein sequence: CASSRVNSPLHF.

In regard to this clone: Other DNA sequences in the sample encode the same CDR3. This chain uses TRBV5-1 with TRBJ2-6; D uncertain. Germline V CDR1 and CDR2: SGHRS, YFSETQ. V gave up 1 base and J gave up 4 bases, with 6 bases separating them. There are 14 residues in the CDR3. Here the CDR3 reads CASSLTAGANVLTF. DNA for the CDR3: TGCGCCAGCAGCTTGACAGCCGGGGCCAACGTCCTGACTTTC.

The rearrangement joins TRBV2 to TRBJ2-2; 7 positions match TRBD1. Germline CDR1 SNHLY, CDR2 FYNNEI. The CDR3 runs 15 residues. V lost 3 bases to trimming and J lost 0 bases; unmatched junction nucleotides: 1. CDR3 nucleotide sequence: TGTGCCAGCAGTGACGGGACAGCGAACACCGGGGAGCTGTTTTTT. It is translated as CASSDGTANTGELFF.

Notes on this clone: This specimen includes other DNA sequences encoding the same CDR3. The CDR3 sequence is CASSGGTSGNTIYF. DNA for the CDR3: TGTGCCAGCTCGGGGGGCACCTCTGGAAACACCATATATTTT. This sequence joins TRBV9 and TRBJ1-3; TRBD1 is a possible D gene (6 bases). From germline, CDR1 is SGDLS and CDR2 YYNGEE. The CDR3 runs 14 residues. V was pared by 7 bases and J by 0 bases, with 11 bases between.

This chain links TRBV6-5 with TRBJ1-2; TRBD1 might be the D (5 bases). The CDR3 sequence is 16 residues long. Germline loops: CDR1 MNHEY, CDR2 SVGAGI. Trimming pared 2 bases from V and 2 bases from J, leaving 15 bases between. This CDR3 reads CASSYQSQGGNYGYTF. Here the CDR3 DNA reads TGTGCCAGCAGTTACCAATCCCAGGGTGGAAACTATGGCTACACCTTC.

V and J are TRBV11-2 and TRBJ2-1; 8 bases are a match to TRBD1. The germline V gene encodes CDR1 SGHAT and CDR2 FQNNGV. J gave up 3 bases and V 4 bases, and 5 bases lay outside the gene matches. The length of the CDR3 is 15 residues. CDR3 region: CASSSGGSGYNEQFF. CDR3 nucleotide sequence: TGTGCCAGCAGCTCAGGGGGCAGTGGCTACAATGAGCAGTTCTTC.

The chain employs TRBV19 and TRBJ2-7; perhaps TRBD2 as D (5 bases). V lost 1 base and J 3 bases, leaving 16 bases between the germline ends. From germline, CDR1 is LNHDA and CDR2 SQIVND (reference sequence). There are 16 residues in the CDR3. The CDR3 region has the DNA TGTGCCAGTAGTATAGGAGGAACTAGAATTAGCTACGAGCAGTACGTC. Its protein product is CASSIGGTRISYEQYV.